This TCR beta chain was identified during a study of beta chain features in type 1 diabetes. The sample holds a few counts of this clone. Its antigen is unknown. Broader study findings: The study found moderately but significantly shorter TCRB CDR3s in all four CD4+ subsets of Type 1 diabetes patients.

After removal of 8 bases from V and 6 bases from J, the junction contained 8 bases not matched to a gene. This CDR3 region has 14 residues. Germline loops: CDR1 LNHDA, CDR2 SQIVND (reference sequence). Reverse transcription of all isolated RNA meant that expressed TCRB transcripts were sequenced. The method was immunoSEQ multiplex PCR; TCRdb's version includes in-frame clones alone and lacks a portion of them. The sample includes 600,000 or so clones, around 11% of them seen just once. V and J are TRBV19 and TRBJ2-2, with TRBD1 matching 8 bases. The sequencing input was naive CD4+ T cells from blood. This sequence was found in a man aged 30 to 45 with type 1 diabetes. The CDR3 protein is CASRGQGRAGELFF. The CDR3 nucleotides read TGTGCCAGTCGCGGACAGGGACGCGCCGGGGAGCTGTTTTTT.